Below, 10 T cell receptor beta chains from the same sample are listed, as sequenced in a study of blood T cell repertoires in COVID-19 (dated by TCRdb to 2020 to 2021). Library preparation was by the immunoSEQ multiplex PCR assay. TCRdb retrieved this table from immuneACCESS and kept in-frame rearrangements only. Not all clones are present; in checked studies, unresolved V genes account for under half, and no reason is known for the remainder. For this sample the table gives 290,000 or so clones, of which around nine tenths were detected only once. The ten largest clones represent over 2.5% of the sample. Sequencing was carried out using PBMCs or T cells enriched from blood (not recorded which). Source of these receptors: a woman aged 18-30 years who had recovered from COVID-19.

The V call is TRBV9, the J call TRBJ2-2; possibly TRBD2 for D (6 bases). Deletions cut 0 bases from V and 5 bases from J, with 11 bases between. This CDR3 region has 15 residues. The germline V gene has CDR1 SGDLS and CDR2 YYNGEE. The CDR3 region is CASSVDPGRTGELFF. CDR3 in DNA: TGTGCCAGCAGCGTAGACCCGGGGAGGACCGGGGAGCTGTTTTTT.

The chain employs TRBV30 and TRBJ1-5; no firm D call. Germline V gene sequence: CDR1 GTSNPN, CDR2 SVGIG (reference sequence). V dropped 3 bases and J dropped 4 bases, with 7 bases sitting between them. The CDR3 totals 12 residues. CDR3 loop: CAWRTGNQPQHF. In nucleotides, the CDR3 is TGTGCCTGGAGAACGGGTAATCAGCCCCAGCATTTT.

The chain employs TRBV4-3 and TRBJ1-4; 9 bases agree with TRBD1. Germline loops: CDR1 LGHNA, CDR2 YSLEER. The junction had 17 bases not matched to a gene; V was cut back by 4 bases and J by 11 bases. This CDR3 comprises 17 residues. The CDR3 DNA reads TGCGCCAGCAGCCCTACGCCGGGGACAGGGACTAATGGGAAACTGTTTTTT. Protein sequence: CASSPTPGTGTNGKLFF.

The chain uses TRBV18 and TRBJ2-7; no reliable D call. The CDR3 sequence is 15 residues long. Trimming left V 4 bases short and J 3 bases short, with 16 bases between. CDR1 and CDR2 (germline): KGHSH, LQKENI. The CDR3 is CASSHPEAVYYEQYF. DNA of the CDR3: TGTGCCAGCTCACATCCCGAGGCAGTCTACTACGAGCAGTACTTC.

The genes are TRBV12-3 or TRBV12-4 and TRBJ2-1; D unresolved. With 5 bases removed from V and 6 bases from J, the gap between germline ends came to 8 bases. The CDR3 is 12 residues long. The CDR3 protein is CASSPDSNEQFF. CDR3 DNA: TGTGCCAGCAGTCCCGACTCCAATGAGCAGTTCTTC.

This chain links TRBV6-2 or TRBV6-3 with TRBJ1-2; 9 positions match TRBD1. The junction had 16 bases not matched to a gene; V was cut back by 6 bases and J by 5 bases. CDR1 is MNHEY, CDR2 SVGEGT, per germline. The CDR3 is 17 residues long. The DNA for the CDR3 is TGTGCCAGCAGCAGATCGATTTCCGGGACAGGGATGTATGGCTACACCTTC. Protein sequence: CASSRSISGTGMYGYTF.

The chain links TRBV11-2 to TRBJ2-7; 12 bases are a match to TRBD1. The CDR3 contains 14 residues. Germline V CDR1 and CDR2: SGHAT, FQNNGV. V shed 4 bases and J 6 bases; nucleotides not matched to a gene: 4. CDR3 in DNA: TGTGCCAGCAGCTCGGGACAGGGGGCCTCCGAGCAGTACTTC. Its translation is CASSSGQGASEQYF.

This clone is a singleton in its sample. V usage is TRBV5-1 and J usage is TRBJ1-3; the match to TRBD1 covers 9 bases. This CDR3 has 17 residues. Germline-derived CDR1 and CDR2 are SGHRS and YFSETQ. Unmatched junction bases numbered 8, after V lost 1 base and J lost 3 bases. The CDR3 loop reads CASSLSTGGSIGNTIYF. Here the CDR3 DNA reads TGCGCCAGCAGCTTGTCCACAGGGGGCTCAATTGGAAACACCATATATTTT.

This chain uses TRBV28 with TRBJ2-3; D perhaps matches TRBD2 (5 bases). The ends were cut back, 2 bases at V and 2 bases at J, with 11 bases in the middle. Germline CDR1 and CDR2: MDHEN and SYDVKM. The CDR3 extends over 15 amino acids. CDR3 sequence: CASSLRRENTDTQYF. The CDR3 DNA reads as TGTGCCAGCAGTTTACGAAGGGAGAACACAGATACGCAGTATTTT.

The V gene is TRBV5-6, the J gene TRBJ1-2; 7 bases line up with TRBD1. The CDR3 contains 15 residues. Germline V CDR1 and CDR2: SGHDT, YYEEEE. The junction had 7 bases not matched to a gene; V was cut back by 0 bases and J by 5 bases. CDR3 in amino acids: CASSLVGQAQYGYTF. In nucleotides, the CDR3 is TGTGCCAGCAGCTTGGTCGGACAGGCTCAATATGGCTACACCTTC.